These T cell receptor beta chains were read from a single sample in a study of blood T cell repertoires in COVID-19. Here immunoSEQ multiplex PCR was the method, and the copy in TCRdb shows in-frame clones only, minus some. The table lists 150,000 or so clones, about 89% of them singletons. The source material was peripheral blood. The receptors were sampled from a man between 50 and 59 years old with acute or convalescent COVID-19. Both conserved end residues are part of each CDR3. Each record gives: J gene, D gene, clone size, V gene, CDR3 protein, CDR3 DNA. A D gene is named only where the DNA matches it firmly. The listing skips clone size in some rows; elsewhere it reads once, few, many or a size class.

J: TRBJ2-2
D: NA
size: NA
V: TRBV15
CDR3: CATSRDPGLSTNTGELFF
DNA: TGTGCCACCAGCAGAGACCCAGGACTATCTACGAACACCGGGGAGCTGTTTTTT

J: TRBJ2-1
D: NA
size: NA
V: TRBV18
CDR3: CASSPRSSSYNEQFF
DNA: TGTGCCAGCTCACCACGGTCCAGCTCCTACAATGAGCAGTTCTTC

J: TRBJ2-3
D: TRBD2
size: NA
V: TRBV10-3
CDR3: CAISRDYTDTQYF
DNA: TGTGCCATCAGTCGGGACTACACAGATACGCAGTATTTT

J: TRBJ2-7
D: NA
size: NA
V: TRBV20-1
CDR3: CSASLGVESYEQYF
DNA: TGCAGTGCTAGTCTCGGGGTGGAATCCTACGAGCAGTACTTC

J: TRBJ2-3
D: NA
size: NA
V: TRBV5-1
CDR3: CASSSQVQEVDTQYF
DNA: TGCGCCAGCAGCTCACAAGTCCAGGAGGTAGATACGCAGTATTTT

J: TRBJ1-5
D: TRBD1
size: NA
V: TRBV27
CDR3: CASSSNRGPYSNQPQHF
DNA: TGTGCCAGCAGTTCGAACAGGGGACCTTATAGCAATCAGCCCCAGCATTTT

J: TRBJ2-7
D: NA
size: NA
V: TRBV5-4
CDR3: CASSGDIYEQYF
DNA: TGTGCCAGCAGCGGGGACATCTACGAGCAGTACTTC

J: TRBJ1-2
D: NA
size: NA
V: TRBV18
CDR3: CASSPYKKARAEGDHGYTF
DNA: TGTGCCAGCTCACCTTATAAAAAAGCCAGGGCGGAGGGTGACCATGGCTACACCTTC

J: TRBJ1-5
D: NA
size: NA
V: TRBV7-6
CDR3: CASSLEQGEGQPQHF
DNA: TGTGCCAGCAGCTTAGAACAGGGTGAAGGTCAGCCCCAGCATTTT

J: TRBJ1-4
D: TRBD1
size: NA
V: TRBV5-1
CDR3: CASSLAGQVESEKLFF
DNA: TGCGCCAGCAGCTTGGCCGGACAGGTCGAATCTGAAAAACTGTTTTTT

J: TRBJ2-2
D: TRBD2
size: NA
V: TRBV5-4
CDR3: CASSPGLATTGELFF
DNA: TGTGCCAGCAGCCCGGGACTAGCAACCACCGGGGAGCTGTTTTTT

J: TRBJ2-2
D: NA
size: NA
V: TRBV19
CDR3: CASSQAGDTGELFF
DNA: TGTGCCAGTAGCCAGGCAGGGGACACCGGGGAGCTGTTTTTT

J: TRBJ2-1
D: TRBD1
size: NA
V: TRBV27
CDR3: CASRTRTGGAGQAGRESYNEQFF
DNA: TGTGCCAGCAGAACCCGGACAGGGGGCGCAGGTCAGGCGGGGAGGGAATCCTACAATGAGCAGTTCTTC

J: TRBJ2-5
D: NA
size: NA
V: TRBV18
CDR3: CASSPPGKKETQYF
DNA: TGTGCCAGCTCACCCCCGGGTAAAAAAGAGACCCAGTACTTC

J: TRBJ2-7
D: NA
size: NA
V: TRBV27
CDR3: CASSGQPFSYEQYF
DNA: TGTGCCAGCAGTGGACAGCCCTTTTCCTACGAGCAGTACTTC

J: TRBJ2-7
D: NA
size: NA
V: TRBV27
CDR3: CASSVGASYEQYF
DNA: TGTGCCAGCAGCGTGGGGGCATCCTACGAGCAGTACTTC

J: TRBJ2-7
D: TRBD2
size: NA
V: TRBV10-3
CDR3: CATSGGPYQQYF
DNA: TGTGCCACCTCGGGGGGACCCTACCAGCAGTACTTC

J: TRBJ2-2
D: NA
size: NA
V: TRBV6-5
CDR3: CASRRRQASTGELFF
DNA: TGTGCCAGCAGACGGCGACAGGCGTCCACCGGGGAGCTGTTTTTT

J: TRBJ1-2
D: TRBD1
size: NA
V: TRBV28
CDR3: CASRPTGGYYGYTF
DNA: TGTGCCAGCAGGCCGACAGGGGGCTACTATGGCTACACCTTC

J: TRBJ1-1
D: TRBD1
size: once
V: TRBV3-1/TRBV3-2
CDR3: CASSRGTGLRNTEAFF
DNA: TGTGCCAGCAGCCGCGGGACAGGGCTCCGGAACACTGAAGCTTTCTTT

J: TRBJ1-2
D: NA
size: NA
V: TRBV11-2
CDR3: CASSLVAVNYGYTF
DNA: TGTGCCAGCAGCTTAGTGGCAGTTAACTATGGCTACACCTTC

J: TRBJ2-1
D: TRBD2
size: NA
V: TRBV7-9
CDR3: CASSPWRARGSSYNEQFF
DNA: TGTGCCAGCAGTCCGTGGCGGGCTCGCGGGAGCTCCTACAATGAGCAGTTCTTC

J: TRBJ1-4
D: TRBD1
size: NA
V: TRBV5-5
CDR3: CASSLGGQDEKLFF
DNA: TGTGCCAGCAGCTTGGGGGGACAGGATGAAAAACTGTTTTTT

J: TRBJ1-3
D: NA
size: NA
V: TRBV3-1/TRBV3-2
CDR3: CASSPDRYSGNTIYF
DNA: TGTGCCAGCAGCCCTGACAGATACTCTGGAAACACCATATATTTT

J: TRBJ2-7
D: NA
size: NA
V: TRBV2
CDR3: CASMDWAGDEQYF
DNA: TGTGCCAGCATGGACTGGGCGGGTGACGAGCAGTACTTC

J: TRBJ2-3
D: NA
size: NA
V: TRBV4-2
CDR3: CASSQERTQYF
DNA: TGTGCCAGCAGCCAAGAGCGTACGCAGTATTTT

J: TRBJ2-1
D: NA
size: NA
V: TRBV4-1
CDR3: CASSQVDAGISSYNEQFF
DNA: TGCGCCAGCAGCCAAGTAGATGCAGGGATCTCCTCCTACAATGAGCAGTTCTTC

J: TRBJ1-5
D: TRBD1
size: NA
V: TRBV30
CDR3: CAWNRGVSNQPQHF
DNA: TGTGCCTGGAACAGGGGGGTAAGCAATCAGCCCCAGCATTTT

J: TRBJ2-2
D: TRBD1
size: once
V: TRBV9
CDR3: CASSVIPGGAGELFF
DNA: TGTGCCAGCAGCGTAATCCCAGGGGGTGCCGGGGAGCTGTTTTTT

J: TRBJ1-4
D: NA
size: NA
V: TRBV11-2
CDR3: CASSFGLLSEKLFF
DNA: TGTGCCAGCAGCTTTGGACTCCTTTCGGAAAAACTGTTTTTT

J: TRBJ1-2
D: NA
size: NA
V: TRBV3-1/TRBV3-2
CDR3: CASSQGTVANYGYTF
DNA: TGTGCCAGCAGCCAAGGGACAGTCGCTAACTATGGCTACACCTTC

J: TRBJ1-2
D: TRBD1
size: NA
V: TRBV27
CDR3: CASSFGTGRLYGYTF
DNA: TGTGCCAGCAGTTTTGGGACAGGAAGGCTCTATGGCTACACCTTC

J: TRBJ1-5
D: NA
size: NA
V: TRBV7-2
CDR3: CASSFGSNQPQHF
DNA: TGTGCCAGCAGCTTCGGTTCGAATCAGCCCCAGCATTTT

J: TRBJ2-2
D: NA
size: NA
V: TRBV5-1
CDR3: CASRPQQLNTGELFF
DNA: TGCGCCAGCAGGCCCCAACAGCTGAACACCGGGGAGCTGTTTTTT

J: TRBJ1-2
D: TRBD1
size: NA
V: TRBV6-6
CDR3: CASSYSWQGDGYTF
DNA: TGTGCCAGCAGTTACTCGTGGCAGGGGGATGGCTACACCTTC

J: TRBJ1-1
D: NA
size: NA
V: TRBV6-6
CDR3: CASSYVQENTEAFF
DNA: TGTGCCAGCAGTTACGTACAGGAGAACACTGAAGCTTTCTTT

J: TRBJ1-2
D: NA
size: NA
V: TRBV28
CDR3: CASSPLFRTPYGYTF
DNA: TGTGCCAGCAGCCCCCTCTTCCGGACACCCTATGGCTACACCTTC

J: TRBJ1-2
D: NA
size: NA
V: TRBV9
CDR3: CASSGGQRSYGYTF
DNA: TGTGCCAGCAGCGGAGGACAAAGAAGCTATGGCTACACCTTC

J: TRBJ2-2
D: TRBD2
size: NA
V: TRBV4-1
CDR3: CASRREAGTGELFF
DNA: TGCGCCAGCAGACGCGAAGCGGGGACCGGGGAGCTGTTTTTT

J: TRBJ2-1
D: NA
size: once
V: TRBV9
CDR3: CASSMTGTSEQFF
DNA: TGTGCCAGCAGCATGACCGGGACATCCGAGCAGTTCTTC

J: TRBJ2-1
D: NA
size: NA
V: TRBV2
CDR3: CASSGGTAFNEQFF
DNA: TGTGCCAGCAGTGGCGGGACAGCGTTCAATGAGCAGTTCTTC

J: TRBJ1-3
D: TRBD1
size: NA
V: TRBV5-1
CDR3: CASSPLTGPSGNTIYF
DNA: TGCGCCAGCAGCCCACTGACAGGGCCCTCTGGAAACACCATATATTTT

J: TRBJ1-6
D: NA
size: NA
V: TRBV28
CDR3: CASSLRVDRSLHF
DNA: TGTGCCAGCAGTTTAAGGGTCGACAGGTCCCTCCACTTT